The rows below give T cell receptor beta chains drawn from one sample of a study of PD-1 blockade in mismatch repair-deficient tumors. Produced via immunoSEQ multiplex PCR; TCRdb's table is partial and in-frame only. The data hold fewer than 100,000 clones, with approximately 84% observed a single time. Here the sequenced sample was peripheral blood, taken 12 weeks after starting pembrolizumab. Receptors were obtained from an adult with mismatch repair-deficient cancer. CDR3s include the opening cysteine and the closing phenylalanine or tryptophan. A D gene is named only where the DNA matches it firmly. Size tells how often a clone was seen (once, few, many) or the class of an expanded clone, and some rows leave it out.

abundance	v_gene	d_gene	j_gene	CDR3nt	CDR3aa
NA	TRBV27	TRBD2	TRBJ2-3	TGTGCCAGCAGTTCAAAAAGACTAGCGGGAGGGGATACGCAGTATTTT	CASSSKRLAGGDTQYF
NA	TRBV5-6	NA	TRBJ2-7	TGTGCCAGCAGCCTCCCCTTAGAGGGCGGCGAGCAGTACTTC	CASSLPLEGGEQYF
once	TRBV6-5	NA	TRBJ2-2	TGTGCCAGCAGTCTTTGGACAGTCACCGGGGAGCTGTTTTTT	CASSLWTVTGELFF
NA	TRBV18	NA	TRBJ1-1	TGTGCCAGCTCACCCGGTCAGACTGAAGCTTTCTTT	CASSPGQTEAFF
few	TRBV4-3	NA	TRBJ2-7	TGCGCCAGCAGCCAAGAGACGGGGTTCGAGCAGTACTTC	CASSQETGFEQYF
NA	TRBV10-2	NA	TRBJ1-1	TGCGCCAGCAGTGACAGGGTGGACACTGAAGCTTTCTTT	CASSDRVDTEAFF
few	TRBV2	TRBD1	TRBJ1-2	TGTGCCAGCAGGGGACAGGGGCAGGGCTACACCTTC	CASRGQGQGYTF
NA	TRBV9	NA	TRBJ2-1	TGTGCCAGCAGCCTAACACAGGGTAGGCACAATGAGCAGTTCTTC	CASSLTQGRHNEQFF
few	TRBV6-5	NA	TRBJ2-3	TGTGCCAGCAGCCCCGGCCAGGGCTACACAGATACGCAGTATTTT	CASSPGQGYTDTQYF
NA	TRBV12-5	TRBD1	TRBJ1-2	TGTGCTAGTGGTTTGCCGGATGGTAATAACAGGGGTCTTAACTATGGCTACACCTTC	CASGLPDGNNRGLNYGYTF
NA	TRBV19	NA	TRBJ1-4	TGTGCCAGTAGTATAGGGGGGGCAACTAATGAAAAACTGTTTTTT	CASSIGGATNEKLFF
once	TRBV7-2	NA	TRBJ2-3	TGTGCCAGCAGCCTATTCACAGATACGCAGTATTTT	CASSLFTDTQYF
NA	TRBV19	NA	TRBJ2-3	TGTGCCAGTAGTGACCGGGGGCCCTCTAGCACAGATACGCAGTATTTT	CASSDRGPSSTDTQYF
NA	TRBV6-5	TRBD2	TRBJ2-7	TGTGCCAGCAGTGCAGCGGGAGGGCCATACGAGCAGTACTTC	CASSAAGGPYEQYF
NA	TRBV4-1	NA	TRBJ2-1	TGCGCCAGCAGCCAAGGTCAGGGCTATGAGCAGTTCTTC	CASSQGQGYEQFF
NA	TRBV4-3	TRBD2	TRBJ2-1	TGCGCCAGCAGCCAAAGACCTAGCGGGACCTACAATGAGCAGTTCTTC	CASSQRPSGTYNEQFF
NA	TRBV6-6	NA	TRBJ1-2	TGTGCCAGCAGTGCAGAAGGGGATGGCTACACCTTC	CASSAEGDGYTF